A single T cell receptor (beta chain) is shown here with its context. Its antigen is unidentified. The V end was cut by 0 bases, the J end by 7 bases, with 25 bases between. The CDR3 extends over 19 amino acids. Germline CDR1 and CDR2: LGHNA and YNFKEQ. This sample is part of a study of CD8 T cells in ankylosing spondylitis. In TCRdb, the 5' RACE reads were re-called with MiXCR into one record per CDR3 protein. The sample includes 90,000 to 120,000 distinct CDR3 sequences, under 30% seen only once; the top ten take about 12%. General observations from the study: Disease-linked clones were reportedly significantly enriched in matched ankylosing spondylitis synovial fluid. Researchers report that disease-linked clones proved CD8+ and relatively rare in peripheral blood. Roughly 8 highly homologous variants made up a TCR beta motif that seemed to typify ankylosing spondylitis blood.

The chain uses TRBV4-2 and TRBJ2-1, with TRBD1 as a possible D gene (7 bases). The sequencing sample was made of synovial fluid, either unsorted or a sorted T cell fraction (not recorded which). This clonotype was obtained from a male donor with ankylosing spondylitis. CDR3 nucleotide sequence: TGTGCCAGCAGCCAAGAGGCCCCTAGGGGGCGGGACGCGAGGAATGAGCAGTTCTTC. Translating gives CASSQEAPRGRDARNEQFF.